These 8 T cell receptor beta chains were sequenced from one sample in a study of T cell changes during pregnancy in multiple sclerosis. TCRdb's copy holds only in-frame clones and misses some; the assay was immunoSEQ multiplex PCR. Of about 62,000 clones in the sample, approximately 95% were seen once. This sample comprised CD8+ T cells from peripheral blood mononuclear cells, obtained in the second trimester of pregnancy. Receptors originate from a female donor with multiple sclerosis, enrolled in a pregnancy study.

The rearrangement uses TRBV9 and TRBJ2-5; 12 bases are shared with TRBD2. CDR3 length equals 16 residues. J gave up 2 bases and V 4 bases, and 6 bases lay outside the gene matches. Germline assignment: CDR1 SGDLS and CDR2 YYNGEE. The CDR3: CASSLLAGGSQETQYF. The CDR3 DNA reads as TGTGCCAGCAGCCTACTAGCGGGAGGCAGTCAAGAGACCCAGTACTTC.

Here the CDR3 reads CASTEGTNYGYTF. The CDR3 nucleotides read TGTGCCAGCACGGAGGGGACTAACTATGGCTACACCTTC. The rearrangement uses TRBV2 and TRBJ1-2; perhaps TRBD1 as D (5 bases). V was clipped by 7 bases and J by 0 bases, with 9 bases between them. Germline lookup yields CDR1 SNHLY and CDR2 FYNNEI. CDR3 length: 13 amino acids. Using reference TRBV2 and TRBJ1-2 for the parts outside the CDR3, the full variable domain is EPEVTQTPSHQVTQMGQEVILRCVPISNHLYFYWYRQILGQKVEFLVSFYNNEISEKSEIFDDQFSVERPDGSNFTLKIRSTKLEDSAMYFCASTEGTNYGYTFGSGTRLTVV.

This sequence joins TRBV27 and TRBJ2-3; 7 bases map to TRBD2. Germline CDR1 is MNHEY and CDR2 is SMNVEV (reference sequence). The CDR3 runs 12 residues. The ends lost 0 bases at V and 10 bases at J; junction bases unmatched: 1. CDR3 DNA: TGTGCCAGCAGTTTATCAGGGAGGGCGCAGTATTTT. It yields the protein CASSLSGRAQYF.

The V gene is TRBV2, the J gene TRBJ2-7, with 9 bases matching TRBD1. V shed 6 bases and J 6 bases; nucleotides not matched to a gene: 3. This CDR3 contains 12 residues. Germline-derived CDR1 and CDR2 are SNHLY and FYNNEI. CDR3: CASRGTGSEQYF. CDR3 coding DNA: TGTGCCAGCAGGGGGACAGGGTCCGAGCAGTACTTC.

The chain links TRBV29-1 to TRBJ2-3; D gene ambiguous. This CDR3 spans 12 amino acids. V was trimmed by 4 bases and J by 0 bases, leaving 5 bases between them. Germline V CDR1 and CDR2: SQVTM, ANQGSEA. The CDR3 coding sequence is TGCAGCGTTGTTCAAAGCACAGATACGCAGTATTTT. This codes for CSVVQSTDTQYF.

The rearrangement links TRBV13 to TRBJ2-3; D is unresolved. The germline CDR1 and CDR2 sequences are PRHDT and FYEKMQ (reference sequence). The germline V and J ends were trimmed by 5 bases and 2 bases, with 2 bases remaining between them. The CDR3 runs to 11 residues. The CDR3 is CASSHTDTQYF. In nucleotides, the CDR3 is TGTGCCAGCAGCCACACAGATACGCAGTATTTT.

Turning to this clone: The sample contains more than one DNA sequence encoding this CDR3. This chain connects TRBV27 to TRBJ2-7; TRBD1 might be the D (6 bases). The CDR3 has 14 amino acids. In germline, CDR1 is MNHEY, CDR2 SMNVEV (reference sequence). V was clipped by 0 bases and J by 2 bases, with 8 bases between them. This CDR3 reads CASSLSAGAYEQYF. CDR3 sequence (DNA): TGTGCCAGCAGTTTATCGGCAGGGGCCTACGAGCAGTACTTC.

The chain combines TRBV27 with TRBJ1-1, with 7 positions matching TRBD1. J lost 3 bases, V lost 5 bases, and 3 bases had no gene match. The CDR3 length is 13 residues. CDR1 MNHEY and CDR2 SMNVEV come from the germline V gene (reference sequence). The CDR3 sequence: CASSPGQHTEAFF. Written as DNA, the CDR3 is TGTGCCAGCAGTCCGGGACAGCACACTGAAGCTTTCTTT.